A single sample gave rise to the 29 T cell receptor beta chains below, sequenced in a study of cytomegalovirus exposure and HLA in healthy donors (dated by TCRdb to 2017 to 2019). The library came from the immunoSEQ multiplex PCR assay. For the multiplex PCR, a mixture combining 60 forward primers for TCR Vbeta segments and 13 reverse primers for TCR Jbeta segments was used. TCRdb's version of the immuneACCESS table is confined to in-frame rearrangements and falls short of the full clone set. An unresolved V gene accounts for under half of the shortfall where checked; the remainder is of unknown origin. This sample holds about 61,000 clones; about 81% were observed only once. About 53% of the sample is held by the ten biggest clonotypes. The source material was PBMCs. These receptors were obtained from a man in his fifties in good health and CMV-seropositive.

This clone was seen only a few times. The genes are TRBV7-2 and TRBJ2-3, with 7 bases aligning to TRBD1. The CDR3 is 13 amino acids. With 5 bases clipped from V and 5 bases from J, the junction kept 4 bases outside the gene matches. CDR1 is SGHTA and CDR2 is FQGNSA in the germline V gene. The CDR3 spells CASSPTGRDTQYF. For the CDR3, the DNA is TGTGCCAGCAGCCCGACAGGGCGAGATACGCAGTATTTT.

The chain has TRBV15 and TRBJ2-7, with D tentatively TRBD2 (5 bases). The CDR3 is made up of 14 amino acids. Looked up from germline, CDR1 is LNHNV and CDR2 is YYDKDF (reference sequence). The germline V and J ends were trimmed by 5 bases and 3 bases, with 14 bases remaining between them. The CDR3 region has the DNA TGTGCCACCAGCCGCTTCGGGAACAACTACGAGCAGTACTTC. Its protein product is CATSRFGNNYEQYF.

The genes are TRBV18 and TRBJ1-1; 7 bases fit TRBD1. There are 15 residues in the CDR3. V shed 3 bases and J 1 base; nucleotides not matched to a gene: 5. Germline V gene data show CDR1 as KGHSH and CDR2 as LQKENI. The CDR3 region has the DNA TGTGCCAGCTCACCTCGGGACAGACAGAACACTGAAGCTTTCTTT. Encoded protein: CASSPRDRQNTEAFF.

This clone was seen just once. Here the CDR3 DNA reads TGTGCCAGCAGCACGCCCCGGGACAGGCTCCCGGAGTACTTC. This gives the protein CASSTPRDRLPEYF. This chain joins TRBV6-1 and TRBJ2-7; 8 bases align to TRBD1. The CDR3 totals 14 residues. Germline lookup yields CDR1 MNHNS and CDR2 SASEGT. With V trimmed by 6 bases and J by 11 bases, 15 bases remained unmatched.

This clone was seen only a few times. V and J are TRBV9 and TRBJ1-6; no firm D call. The V end lost 0 bases, the J end lost 9 bases, and 7 bases lay between the germline ends. CDR3 length equals 13 residues. CDR1 and CDR2 from the germline V gene are SGDLS and YYNGEE. The CDR3 is CASSVESVSPLHF. The CDR3 coding sequence is TGTGCCAGCAGCGTAGAATCGGTTTCACCCCTCCACTTT.

The sample holds many counts of this clone. A much larger clone differs by one base, so this may be a read error. The same CDR3 arises from other DNA sequences in this sample as well. The chain joins TRBV11-2 to TRBJ2-1; D is unclear. Germline values: CDR1 SGHAT, CDR2 FQNNGV. The CDR3 is 17 residues long. The CDR3 region is CASSQDMIVLIYNEQFF. For the CDR3, the DNA is TGCGCCAGCAGCCAAGATATGATCGTACTCATCTACAATGAGCAGTTCTTC.

The chain recombines TRBV4-1 with TRBJ2-5; 10 nucleotides align to TRBD2. V lost 0 bases, J lost 1 base, and 14 bases stayed unmatched. The germline V gene has CDR1 MGHRA and CDR2 YSYEKL. This CDR3 region has 20 residues. For the CDR3, the DNA is TGCGCCAGCAGCCAAGATCTTCTGGCTAGCGGGGGACCAACCCAAGAGACCCAGTACTTC. Translation gives CASSQDLLASGGPTQETQYF.

The V call is TRBV21-1, the J call TRBJ2-4; the table's D gene call, TRBD2, was not cross checked with the DNA. TRBV21-1 is described as a pseudogene. The CDR3 is made up of 19 amino acids. As DNA, the CDR3 is TGTGCCAGCAGCAAAGGGGGTAGCGGGTCTTTAGGCGCCAAAAACATTCAGTACTTC. It codes for CASSKGGSGSLGAKNIQYF.

The V call is TRBV5-4, the J call TRBJ2-1, with TRBD2 matching 11 bases. The length of the CDR3 is 15 residues. Losses at the gene ends were 1 base for V and 6 bases for J; bases not matched to a gene: 3. The germline V gene has CDR1 SGHNT and CDR2 YYREEE (reference sequence). CDR3 amino acids: CASSLTSGSFNEQFF. CDR3 DNA sequence: TGTGCCAGCAGCTTGACTAGCGGGAGTTTCAATGAGCAGTTCTTC.

V gene TRBV7-2 combines with J gene TRBJ2-7; TRBD1 agrees at 10 bases. The CDR3 covers 15 residues. The germline gives CDR1 SGHTA, CDR2 FQGNSA. V shed 0 bases and J 5 bases; nucleotides not matched to a gene: 4. CDR3 DNA sequence: TGTGCCAGCAGCTTAGCCGGGACAGGGGTCGACGAGCAGTACTTC. Translated, it gives CASSLAGTGVDEQYF.

The rearrangement links TRBV19 to TRBJ2-3; D perhaps matches TRBD2 (6 bases). Germline CDR1 reads LNHDA; CDR2 reads SQIVND (reference sequence). V shed 0 bases and J shed 0 bases, with 16 bases lying between them. The CDR3 covers 18 residues. CDR3 sequence reads: CASSIDRPGGVSTDTQYF. CDR3 DNA sequence: TGTGCCAGTAGTATAGATCGGCCGGGCGGGGTTAGCACAGATACGCAGTATTTT.

V usage is TRBV21-1 and J usage is TRBJ2-7; the DNA was not used to check the table's D call, TRBD1. TRBV21-1 is termed a pseudogene. The length of the CDR3 is 14 residues. CDR3 in DNA: TGTGCCAGCAGCAAAGCAAGACAGGGCTACGAGCAGTACTTC. It encodes CASSKARQGYEQYF.

The chain is built from TRBV4-2 and TRBJ2-7, with no clear D. The V gene's germline CDR1 is LGHNA and CDR2 YNFKEQ. CDR3 size: 15 residues. V lost 2 bases and J 3 bases, leaving 14 bases between the germline ends. CDR3 sequence reads: CASSQLDELRYEQYF. The CDR3 region has the DNA TGTGCCAGCAGCCAACTCGATGAACTCCGCTACGAGCAGTACTTC.

V usage is TRBV28 and J usage is TRBJ1-6, with D possibly TRBD1 on 5 matching bases. This CDR3 contains 15 residues. Trimming removed 8 bases from V and 7 bases from J, with 18 bases in between. Germline V gives CDR1 MDHEN, CDR2 SYDVKM. The chain's CDR3 is CASLDDSLRNSPLHF. The CDR3 DNA sequence: TGTGCCAGCCTAGATGACAGCCTCAGGAATTCACCCCTCCACTTT.

V is TRBV30 and J is TRBJ1-5; a possible D gene is TRBD1 (6 bases). CDR1 is GTSNPN and CDR2 is SVGIG in the germline V gene (reference sequence). This CDR3 has 15 amino acids. V lost 3 bases and J lost 4, with 16 bases in between. The CDR3 loop is CAWSGNGQTNQPQHF. The DNA for the CDR3 is TGTGCCTGGAGCGGTAATGGACAGACTAATCAGCCCCAGCATTTT.

The CDR3 is CASTKLAGGSQETQYF. As DNA, the CDR3 is TGTGCCAGCACCAAACTAGCGGGAGGTTCACAAGAGACCCAGTACTTC. This chain connects TRBV5-6 to TRBJ2-5; 12 bases fit TRBD2. J was trimmed by 2 bases and V by 6 bases; bases with no gene match: 8. Germline CDR1 is SGHDT and CDR2 is YYEEEE. The CDR3 loop spans 16 amino acids.

This clone appeared a single time. This rearrangement joins TRBV10-3 to TRBJ2-5; possible D gene TRBD1, 6 bases. The J call may be faulty, since TRBJ2-7 better matches the DNA end. This CDR3 has 14 residues. Per germline, CDR1 ENHRY and CDR2 SYGVKD. DNA for the CDR3: TGTGCCACGTCAATCCGGGACACTTCCTACGAGCAGTACTTC. Translating it yields CATSIRDTSYEQYF.

This chain connects TRBV9 to TRBJ2-7; D might be TRBD1 (7 bases). Deletions cut 1 base from V and 5 bases from J, with 13 bases between. CDR1 SGDLS and CDR2 YYNGEE come from the germline V gene. The CDR3 consists of 14 residues. The CDR3: CASSVQGGTDEQYF. The CDR3 DNA sequence: TGTGCCAGCAGCGTACAGGGGGGTACCGACGAGCAGTACTTC.

The chain links TRBV28 to TRBJ2-7; 8 bases line up with TRBD1. CDR3 size: 18 residues. Germline V gene data show CDR1 as MDHEN and CDR2 as SYDVKM. The junction had 16 bases not matched to a gene; V was cut back by 4 bases and J by 2 bases. The CDR3 reads CASSYPRTGFYSAYEQYF. DNA of the CDR3: TGTGCCAGCAGTTATCCTAGGACAGGGTTCTATAGCGCCTACGAGCAGTACTTC.

The genes are TRBV2 and TRBJ1-1; TRBD1 might be the D (5 bases). V dropped 7 bases and J dropped 10 bases, with 19 bases sitting between them. The CDR3 spans 13 residues. Germline V gene data show CDR1 as SNHLY and CDR2 as FYNNEI. The CDR3 reads CASMLGRGGGAFF. The CDR3 region has the DNA TGTGCCAGCATGCTAGGGCGGGGTGGGGGAGCTTTCTTT. The full variable domain, rest sourced from reference TRBV2 and TRBJ1-1, is EPEVTQTPSHQVTQMGQEVILRCVPISNHLYFYWYRQILGQKVEFLVSFYNNEISEKSEIFDDQFSVERPDGSNFTLKIRSTKLEDSAMYFCASMLGRGGGAFFGQGTRLTVV.

There are a few counts of this clone. The V call is TRBV19, the J call TRBJ1-1; 7 bases agree with TRBD1. Germline V CDR1 and CDR2: LNHDA, SQIVND (reference sequence). The CDR3 covers 12 residues. The V segment lost 5 bases and the J segment 10 bases; nucleotides outside the gene matches: 7. The CDR3 DNA is TGTGCCAGTAGTTCGCCTACAGGGGTAGCTTTCTTT. It translates to CASSSPTGVAFF. Full variable domain (outside the CDR3, taken from reference TRBV19 and TRBJ1-1): DGGITQSPKYLFRKEGQNVTLSCEQNLNHDAMYWYRQDPGQGLRLIYYSQIVNDFQKGDIAEGYSVSREKKESFPLTVTSAQKNPTAFYLCASSSPTGVAFFGQGTRLTVV.

V gene TRBV19 combines with J gene TRBJ2-1, with 7 positions matching TRBD1. This CDR3 is 15 amino acids long. J was trimmed by 3 bases and V by 3 bases; bases with no gene match: 5. Germline V gene lookup returns CDR1 LNHDA and CDR2 SQIVND (reference sequence). CDR3 loop: CASSISGQSYNEQFF. The CDR3 region has the DNA TGTGCCAGTAGTATTTCGGGACAGAGCTACAATGAGCAGTTCTTC.

The gene calls are TRBV6-5 and TRBJ1-5; the match to TRBD1 covers 9 bases. CDR3 length equals 15 residues. The V gene end was trimmed by 4 bases and the J gene end by 1 base; junction bases not matched to a gene: 2. The germline V gene has CDR1 MNHEY and CDR2 SVGAGI. The CDR3 coding sequence is TGTGCCAGCAGTTCAGGACAGGGGAGCAATCAGCCCCAGCATTTT. This sequence encodes CASSSGQGSNQPQHF.

The chain uses TRBV7-2 and TRBJ2-5, with 8 bases aligning to TRBD1. The CDR3 extends over 16 amino acids. The trim removed 5 bases at V and 1 base at J, leaving 9 bases unmatched. From germline, CDR1 is SGHTA and CDR2 FQGNSA. The chain's CDR3 is CASSLAQGAPQETQYF. In nucleotides, the CDR3 is TGTGCCAGCAGCCTCGCGCAGGGGGCTCCCCAAGAGACCCAGTACTTC. Based on the CDR3 plus reference TRBV7-2 and TRBJ2-5, the full variable domain is GAGVSQSPSNKVTEKGKDVELRCDPISGHTALYWYRQSLGQGLEFLIYFQGNSAPDKSGLPSDRFSAERTGGSVSTLTIQRTQQEDSAVYLCASSLAQGAPQETQYFGPGTRLLVL.

Note on this clone: Since a far larger clone is one base different, this is likely a read error. The V and J genes are TRBV4-3 and TRBJ2-1; D unresolved. The CDR3 runs 17 residues. Germline-derived CDR1 and CDR2 are LGHNA and YSLEER. DNA for the CDR3: TGCGACAGCAGCCAAGATATGGTCGTACTCATCTACAATGAGCAGTTCTTC. This codes for CDSSQDMVVLIYNEQFF.

The chain employs TRBV7-2 and TRBJ2-5, with 7 bases fitting TRBD2. There are 13 residues in the CDR3. CDR1 is SGHTA and CDR2 is FQGNSA in the germline V gene. The trim removed 1 base at V and 4 bases at J, leaving 0 bases unmatched. As DNA, the CDR3 is TGTGCCAGCAGCTTAGAGCGGGGAGAGACCCAGTACTTC. Protein: CASSLERGETQYF.

The J gene is TRBJ2-5, the V gene TRBV7-8, with 11 bases that match TRBD2. V gave up 1 base and J gave up 4 bases; unmatched junction bases: 5. The CDR3 spans 16 residues. Germline CDR1 reads SGHVS; CDR2 reads FQNEAQ. CDR3 in amino acids: CASSLVSGGALETQYF. The CDR3 nucleotides are TGTGCCAGCAGCTTAGTTAGCGGGGGGGCGTTAGAGACCCAGTACTTC.

The chain recombines TRBV4-3 with TRBJ1-5, with 8 bases identical to TRBD1. The V gene's germline CDR1 is LGHNA and CDR2 YSLEER. The J segment lost 6 bases and the V segment lost 1 base, leaving 8 bases of the junction unmatched. CDR3 length: 16 residues. The CDR3 sequence is CASSQVPFRGPQPQHF. The CDR3 bases are TGCGCCAGCAGCCAAGTCCCCTTCAGGGGGCCTCAGCCCCAGCATTTT.

The chain carries TRBV2 and TRBJ2-1, with 8 bases lining up with TRBD2. This CDR3 comprises 16 residues. The V segment lost 1 base and the J segment 1 base; nucleotides outside the gene matches: 3. CDR1 and CDR2 from the germline V gene are SNHLY and FYNNEI. As DNA, the CDR3 is TGTGCCAGCAGTGAAGAGGCGGGAGGTTCCTACAATGAGCAGTTCTTC. This encodes CASSEEAGGSYNEQFF.